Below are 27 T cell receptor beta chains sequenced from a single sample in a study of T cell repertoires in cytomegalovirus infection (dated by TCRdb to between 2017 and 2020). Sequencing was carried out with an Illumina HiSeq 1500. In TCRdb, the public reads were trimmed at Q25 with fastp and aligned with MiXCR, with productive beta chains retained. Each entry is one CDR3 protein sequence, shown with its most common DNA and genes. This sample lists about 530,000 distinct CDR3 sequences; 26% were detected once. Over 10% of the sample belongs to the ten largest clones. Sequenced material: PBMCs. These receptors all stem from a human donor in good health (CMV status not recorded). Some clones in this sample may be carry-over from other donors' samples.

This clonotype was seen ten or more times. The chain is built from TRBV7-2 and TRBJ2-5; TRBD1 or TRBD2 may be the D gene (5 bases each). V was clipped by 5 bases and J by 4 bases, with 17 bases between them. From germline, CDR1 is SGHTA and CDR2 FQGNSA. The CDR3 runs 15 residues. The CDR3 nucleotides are TGTGCCAGCAGCCTCACCGGGACCCCCACAGAGACCCAGTACTTC. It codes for CASSLTGTPTETQYF.

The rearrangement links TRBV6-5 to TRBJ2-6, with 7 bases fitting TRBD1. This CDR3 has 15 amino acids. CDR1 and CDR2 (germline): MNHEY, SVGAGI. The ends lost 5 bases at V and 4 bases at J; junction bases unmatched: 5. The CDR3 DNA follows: TGTGCCAGCAGTACGACAGGGACCGGGGCCAACGTCCTGACTTTC. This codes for CASSTTGTGANVLTF.

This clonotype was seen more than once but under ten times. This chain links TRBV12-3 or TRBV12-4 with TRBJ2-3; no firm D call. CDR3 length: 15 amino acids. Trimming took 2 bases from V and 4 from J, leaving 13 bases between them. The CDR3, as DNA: TGTGCCAGCAGTTTAAGGAGCCTGGGCGCAGATACGCAGTATTTT. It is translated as CASSLRSLGADTQYF.

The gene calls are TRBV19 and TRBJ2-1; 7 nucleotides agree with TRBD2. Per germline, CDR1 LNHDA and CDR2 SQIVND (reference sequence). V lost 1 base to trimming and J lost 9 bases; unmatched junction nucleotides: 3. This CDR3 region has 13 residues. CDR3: CASSIGLASEQFF. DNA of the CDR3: TGTGCCAGTAGTATAGGACTAGCTTCTGAGCAGTTCTTC.

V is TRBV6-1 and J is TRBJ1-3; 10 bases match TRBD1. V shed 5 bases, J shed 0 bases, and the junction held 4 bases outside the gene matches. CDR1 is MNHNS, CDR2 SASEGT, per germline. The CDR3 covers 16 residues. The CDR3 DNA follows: TGTGCCAGCAGTCGGACAGGGGGGAACTCTGGAAACACCATATATTTT. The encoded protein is CASSRTGGNSGNTIYF.

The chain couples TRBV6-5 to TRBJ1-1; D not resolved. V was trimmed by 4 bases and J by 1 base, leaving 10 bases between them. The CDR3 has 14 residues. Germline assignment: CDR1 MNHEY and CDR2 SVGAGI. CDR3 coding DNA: TGTGCCAGCAGTTTAATGACGGAGAACACTGAAGCTTTCTTT. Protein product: CASSLMTENTEAFF.

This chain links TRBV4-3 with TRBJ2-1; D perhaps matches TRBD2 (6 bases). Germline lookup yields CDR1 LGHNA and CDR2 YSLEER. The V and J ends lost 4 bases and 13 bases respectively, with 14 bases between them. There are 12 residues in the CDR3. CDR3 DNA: TGCGCCAGCAGCCCTGTCGCGGGACCACAGTTCTTC. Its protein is CASSPVAGPQFF.

CDR3 sequence (DNA): TGTGCCAGCAGCCAAGGGATGGGGAAAGAGACCCAGTACTTC. This encodes CASSQGMGKETQYF. The chain combines TRBV4-2 with TRBJ2-5; D gene unclear. The CDR3 consists of 14 residues. The V end was cut by 1 base, the J end by 3 bases, with 9 bases between. The germline V gene encodes CDR1 LGHNA and CDR2 YNFKEQ.

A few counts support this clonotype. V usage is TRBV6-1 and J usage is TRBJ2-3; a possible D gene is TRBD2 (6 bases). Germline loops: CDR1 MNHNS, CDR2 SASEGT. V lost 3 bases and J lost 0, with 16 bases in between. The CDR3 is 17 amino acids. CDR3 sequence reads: CASSEWVLSGSTDTQYF. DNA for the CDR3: TGTGCCAGCAGTGAGTGGGTCCTAAGCGGGAGCACAGATACGCAGTATTTT.

The CDR3 DNA reads TGTGCCAGCTCACCACCCAGGACGACAAATGAGCAGTTCTTC. Translated, it gives CASSPPRTTNEQFF. The genes are TRBV18 and TRBJ2-1; no clear D. CDR3 size: 14 residues. V was clipped by 0 bases and J by 7 bases, with 10 bases between them. Germline loops: CDR1 KGHSH, CDR2 LQKENI.

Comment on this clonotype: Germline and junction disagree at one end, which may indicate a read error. CDR3 region: CSASAGSHDAF. In DNA, the CDR3 is TGCAGTGCTAGCGCCGGGTCCCACGATGCCTTC. The gene calls are TRBV20-1 and TRBJ1-2; D is unresolved. There are 11 residues in the CDR3. Looked up from germline, CDR1 is DFQATT and CDR2 is SNEGSKA (reference sequence).

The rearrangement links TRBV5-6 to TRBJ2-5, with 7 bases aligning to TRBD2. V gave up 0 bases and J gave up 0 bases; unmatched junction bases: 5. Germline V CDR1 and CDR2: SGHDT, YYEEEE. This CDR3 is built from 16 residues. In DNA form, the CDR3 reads TGTGCCAGCAGCTTGGCAGGGCGGGAGTACCAAGAGACCCAGTACTTC. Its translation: CASSLAGREYQETQYF.

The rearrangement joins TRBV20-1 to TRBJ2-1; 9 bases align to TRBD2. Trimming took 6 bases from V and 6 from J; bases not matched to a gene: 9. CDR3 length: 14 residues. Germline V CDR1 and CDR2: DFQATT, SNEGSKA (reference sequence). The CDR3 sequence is CSAHPGLATNEQFF. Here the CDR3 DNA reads TGCAGTGCGCACCCCGGACTAGCGACCAATGAGCAGTTCTTC.

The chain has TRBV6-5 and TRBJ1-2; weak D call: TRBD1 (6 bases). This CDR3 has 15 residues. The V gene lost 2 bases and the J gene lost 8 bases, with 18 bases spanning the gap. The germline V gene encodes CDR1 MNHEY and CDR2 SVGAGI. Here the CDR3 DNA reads TGTGCCAGCAGTTACGTTCTCCAGGGGCTGGAGGGCTACACCTTC. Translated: CASSYVLQGLEGYTF.

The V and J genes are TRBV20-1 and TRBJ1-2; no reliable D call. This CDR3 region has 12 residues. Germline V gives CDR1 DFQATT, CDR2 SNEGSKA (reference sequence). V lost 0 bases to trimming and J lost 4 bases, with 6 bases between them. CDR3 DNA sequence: TGCAGTGCTAGAGATAACACCTATGGCTACACCTTC. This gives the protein CSARDNTYGYTF.

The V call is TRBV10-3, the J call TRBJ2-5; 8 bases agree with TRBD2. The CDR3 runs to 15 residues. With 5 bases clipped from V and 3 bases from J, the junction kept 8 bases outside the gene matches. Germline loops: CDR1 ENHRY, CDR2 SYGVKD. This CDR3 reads CAISRTSGREETQYF. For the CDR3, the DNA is TGTGCCATCAGTAGAACTAGCGGCCGAGAAGAGACCCAGTACTTC.

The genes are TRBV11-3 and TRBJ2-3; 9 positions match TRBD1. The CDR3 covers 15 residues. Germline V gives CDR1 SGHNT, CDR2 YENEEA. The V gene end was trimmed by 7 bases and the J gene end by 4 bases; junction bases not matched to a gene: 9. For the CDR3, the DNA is TGTGCCAGCAACCCCAGGGGACAGGGCCCAGATACGCAGTATTTT. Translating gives CASNPRGQGPDTQYF.

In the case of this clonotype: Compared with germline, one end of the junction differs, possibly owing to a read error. CDR3 amino acids: CASSLEDDTNEKLFF. CDR3 nucleotide sequence: TGTGCTAGCAGCTTAGAGGACGACACTAATGAAAAACTGTTTTTT. This sequence joins TRBV7-7 and TRBJ1-4; no firm D call. Germline CDR1 reads SSHAT; CDR2 reads FNYEAQ (reference sequence). The CDR3 loop spans 15 amino acids.

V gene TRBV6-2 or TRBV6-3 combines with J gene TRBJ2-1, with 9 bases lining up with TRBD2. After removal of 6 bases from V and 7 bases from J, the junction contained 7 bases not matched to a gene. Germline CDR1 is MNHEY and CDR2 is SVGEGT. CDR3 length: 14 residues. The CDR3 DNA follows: TGTGCCAGCAGGACCTTAGCGGGAGCGAATGAGCAGTTCTTC. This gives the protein CASRTLAGANEQFF.

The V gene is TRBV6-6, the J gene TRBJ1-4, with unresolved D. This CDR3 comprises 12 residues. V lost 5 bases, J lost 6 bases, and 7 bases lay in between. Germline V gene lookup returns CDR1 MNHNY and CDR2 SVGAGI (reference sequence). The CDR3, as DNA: TGTGCCAGCAGTAGTCGTCATGAAAAACTGTTTTTT. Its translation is CASSSRHEKLFF.

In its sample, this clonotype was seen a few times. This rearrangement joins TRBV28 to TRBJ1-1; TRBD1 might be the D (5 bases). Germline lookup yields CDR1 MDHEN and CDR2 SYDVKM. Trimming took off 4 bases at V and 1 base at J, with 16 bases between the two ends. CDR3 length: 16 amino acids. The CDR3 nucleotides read TGTGCCAGCAGTTCCTTTGGGGACTGGAAGAACACTGAAGCTTTCTTT. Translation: CASSSFGDWKNTEAFF.

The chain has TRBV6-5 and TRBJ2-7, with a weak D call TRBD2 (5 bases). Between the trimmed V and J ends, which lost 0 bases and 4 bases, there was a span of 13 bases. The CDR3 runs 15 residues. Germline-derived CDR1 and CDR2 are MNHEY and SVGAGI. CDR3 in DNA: TGTGCCAGCAGTTACTCGAGCGGAGCTGGATACGAGCAGTACTTC. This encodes CASSYSSGAGYEQYF.

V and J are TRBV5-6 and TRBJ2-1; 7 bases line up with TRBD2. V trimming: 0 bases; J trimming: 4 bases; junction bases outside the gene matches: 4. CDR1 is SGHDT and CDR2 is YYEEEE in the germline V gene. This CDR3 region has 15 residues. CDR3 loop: CASSLEGLPYNEQFF. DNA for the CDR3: TGTGCCAGCAGCTTGGAGGGACTACCTTACAATGAGCAGTTCTTC. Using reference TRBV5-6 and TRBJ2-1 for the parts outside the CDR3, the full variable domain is DAGVTQSPTHLIKTRGQQVTLRCSPKSGHDTVSWYQQALGQGPQFIFQYYEEEERQRGNFPDRFSGHQFPNYSSELNVNALLLGDSALYLCASSLEGLPYNEQFFGPGTRLTVL.

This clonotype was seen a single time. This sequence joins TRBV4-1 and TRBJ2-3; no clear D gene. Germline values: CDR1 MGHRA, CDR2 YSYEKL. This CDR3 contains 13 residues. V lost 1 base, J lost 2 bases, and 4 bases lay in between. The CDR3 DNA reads TGCGCCAGCAGCCAAGTCCTCACAGATACGCAGTATTTT. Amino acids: CASSQVLTDTQYF.

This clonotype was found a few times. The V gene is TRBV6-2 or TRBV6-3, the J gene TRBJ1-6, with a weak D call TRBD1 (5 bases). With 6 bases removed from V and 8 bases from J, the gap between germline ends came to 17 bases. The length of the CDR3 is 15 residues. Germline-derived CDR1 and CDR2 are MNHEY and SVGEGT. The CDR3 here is CASRDTGTGDSPLHF. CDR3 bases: TGTGCCAGCAGAGACACCGGGACGGGGGATTCACCCCTCCACTTT.

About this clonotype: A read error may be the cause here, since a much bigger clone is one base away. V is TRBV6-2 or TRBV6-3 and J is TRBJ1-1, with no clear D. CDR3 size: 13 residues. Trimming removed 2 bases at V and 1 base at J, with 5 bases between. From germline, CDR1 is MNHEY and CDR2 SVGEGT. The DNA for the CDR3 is TGTGCCAGCAGTTACACCCCGAACACTGAAGCTTTCTTT. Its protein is CASSYTPNTEAFF.

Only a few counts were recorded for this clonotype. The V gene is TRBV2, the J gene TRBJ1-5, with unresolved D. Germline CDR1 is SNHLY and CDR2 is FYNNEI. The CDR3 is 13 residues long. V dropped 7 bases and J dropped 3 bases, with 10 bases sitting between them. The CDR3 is CASTPGANQPQHF. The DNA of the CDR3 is TGTGCCAGCACGCCGGGAGCCAATCAGCCCCAGCATTTT.